Listed here are 16 T cell receptor beta chains from one sample, sequenced in a study of OX40 agonist ivuxolimab in advanced cancers. The protocol used for the library was the immunoSEQ multiplex PCR assay. TCRdb's version of the immuneACCESS table is confined to in-frame rearrangements and falls short of the full clone set. An unresolved V gene accounts for under half of the shortfall where checked; the remainder is of unknown origin. This sample holds about 64,000 clones; around 90% were observed only once. In total, the top ten clones hold approximately 2.5% of the sample. Sequenced material: CD4+ or CD8+ T cells sorted from blood, taken in a trial of the OX40 agonist ivuxolimab. Receptors originate from an adult with an advanced solid tumor such as melanoma, head and neck, liver or kidney cancer.

J is TRBJ2-5 and V is TRBV10-1, with TRBD1 identical over 8 bases. The CDR3 sequence is 16 residues long. Germline V lookup: CDR1 WNHNN, CDR2 SYGVQD (reference sequence). J gave up 5 bases and V 5 bases, and 13 bases lay outside the gene matches. The DNA for the CDR3 is TGCGCCAGCAGTTCGGGTGGGCAGGGGGCTTTCGAGACCCAGTACTTC. Translation gives CASSSGGQGAFETQYF.

V gene TRBV6-1 combines with J gene TRBJ2-3; no definite D call. Germline CDR1 MNHNS, CDR2 SASEGT. Trimming removed 3 bases at V and 4 bases at J, with 5 bases between. The CDR3 runs to 12 residues. Here the CDR3 DNA reads TGTGCCAGCAGTGATTACTCAGATACGCAGTATTTT. Amino acid sequence: CASSDYSDTQYF.

In its sample, this clone was seen once. The chain links TRBV6-1 to TRBJ1-2; no clear D gene. This CDR3 comprises 15 residues. V was shortened by 3 bases and J by 8 bases, with 19 bases between the two germline ends. CDR1 and CDR2 (germline): MNHNS, SASEGT. This chain's CDR3 is CASSDVGIYTGGYTF. CDR3 in DNA: TGTGCCAGCAGTGACGTTGGGATCTACACGGGGGGCTACACCTTC.

The chain couples TRBV6-1 to TRBJ1-2, with TRBD1 identical over 9 bases. Germline CDR1 is MNHNS and CDR2 is SASEGT. V was clipped by 3 bases and J by 5 bases; unmatched bases: 4. The CDR3 spans 14 residues. In DNA, the CDR3 is TGTGCCAGCAGTGAGTTGGGACAGGGTTATGGCTACACCTTC. It translates to CASSELGQGYGYTF.

This chain links TRBV11-3 with TRBJ2-5; D gene uncertain. The J call may not be correct, given that the DNA end is closer to TRBJ2-7. The length of the CDR3 is 14 residues. Germline lookup yields CDR1 SGHNT and CDR2 YENEEA. This chain's CDR3 is CASSLMGQADEQYF. CDR3 coding DNA: TGTGCCAGCAGCTTAATGGGCCAGGCAGACGAGCAGTACTTC.

The genes are TRBV4-2 and TRBJ2-3; TRBD1 agrees at 7 bases. Trimming took 3 bases from V and 2 from J; bases not matched to a gene: 2. This CDR3 is 14 amino acids long. Looked up from germline, CDR1 is LGHNA and CDR2 is YNFKEQ. CDR3 amino acids: CASSQDRTTDTQYF. The CDR3 DNA is TGTGCCAGCAGCCAGGACAGGACCACAGATACGCAGTATTTT.

The J gene is TRBJ2-3, the V gene TRBV27; D is unclear. Germline V CDR1 and CDR2: MNHEY, SMNVEV (reference sequence). V was pared by 6 bases and J by 0 bases, with 13 bases between. This CDR3 contains 15 residues. The CDR3 loop is CASSPWLTSTDTQYF. The CDR3, as DNA: TGTGCCAGCAGCCCCTGGCTAACTAGCACAGATACGCAGTATTTT.

This chain connects TRBV19 to TRBJ2-7, with D unclear. With 3 bases removed from V and 3 bases from J, the gap between germline ends came to 9 bases. This CDR3 spans 13 amino acids. Germline values: CDR1 LNHDA, CDR2 SQIVND (reference sequence). The CDR3 loop reads CASSMAVNYEQYF. The CDR3 DNA reads as TGTGCCAGTAGTATGGCGGTCAACTACGAGCAGTACTTC.

This clone turned up a few times. The chain links TRBV7-8 to TRBJ2-2, with a possible D match to TRBD1 (5 bases). CDR3 length equals 18 residues. The germline V and J ends were trimmed by 1 base and 0 bases, with 15 bases remaining between them. Germline-derived CDR1 and CDR2 are SGHVS and FQNEAQ. CDR3: CASSLGSWGPSNTGELFF. In DNA form, the CDR3 reads TGTGCCAGCAGCTTAGGGTCATGGGGCCCTTCGAACACCGGGGAGCTGTTTTTT.

About this clone itself: Its ends do not fully match the called genes, so a read error is possible. The sample contains more than one DNA sequence encoding this CDR3. This chain joins TRBV28 and TRBJ2-7, with TRBD1 identical over 7 bases. The CDR3 length is 12 residues. CDR1 and CDR2 from the germline V gene are MDHEN and SYDVKM. The CDR3 DNA sequence: TGTGCTAGCAGTTCCGACAGGGCGAAGCAGTACTTC. It encodes CASSSDRAKQYF.

The chain links TRBV7-9 to TRBJ2-2; D is perhaps TRBD1 or TRBD2 (5 bases each). Germline values: CDR1 SEHNR, CDR2 FQNEAQ (reference sequence). The CDR3 spans 17 residues. Trimming pared 1 base from V and 5 bases from J, leaving 17 bases between. The CDR3 reads CASSLDQTADRTGELFF. The CDR3 DNA reads TGTGCCAGCAGCTTAGACCAGACAGCGGATCGAACCGGGGAGCTGTTTTTT.

The genes are TRBV18 and TRBJ2-3; 8 bases are a match to TRBD2. Germline V gene sequence: CDR1 KGHSH, CDR2 LQKENI. CDR3 length equals 15 residues. The ends lost 3 bases at V and 6 bases at J; junction bases unmatched: 8. Written as DNA, the CDR3 is TGTGCCAGCTCACCGCCGGGACTAGGGAGGGATACGCAGTATTTT. Amino acids: CASSPPGLGRDTQYF.

V gene TRBV19 combines with J gene TRBJ1-3; D unresolved. The germline V and J ends were trimmed by 5 bases and 0 bases, with 11 bases remaining between them. This CDR3 contains 15 residues. Germline V gives CDR1 LNHDA, CDR2 SQIVND (reference sequence). The CDR3 DNA sequence: TGTGCCAGTAGTTTGGGGAGCAGCTCTGGAAACACCATATATTTT. Translated: CASSLGSSSGNTIYF. The entire variable domain, with the rest obtained from reference TRBV19 and TRBJ1-3, is as follows: DGGITQSPKYLFRKEGQNVTLSCEQNLNHDAMYWYRQDPGQGLRLIYYSQIVNDFQKGDIAEGYSVSREKKESFPLTVTSAQKNPTAFYLCASSLGSSSGNTIYFGEGSWLTVV.

The chain couples TRBV7-2 to TRBJ2-3; D might be TRBD2 (6 bases). Germline CDR1 SGHTA, CDR2 FQGNSA. V gave up 6 bases and J gave up 3 bases, with 16 bases separating them. The CDR3 runs 15 residues. DNA for the CDR3: TGTGCCAGCAGAGTACCGGGACTCCAAACAGATACGCAGTATTTT. Amino acid sequence: CASRVPGLQTDTQYF.

The chain has TRBV10-1 and TRBJ2-3, with a possible D match to TRBD2 (5 bases). V shed 3 bases and J shed 3 bases, with 13 bases lying between them. The CDR3 sequence is 15 residues long. CDR1 is WNHNN and CDR2 is SYGVQD in the germline V gene (reference sequence). CDR3 DNA sequence: TGCGCCAGCAGTGATGCGGCGGGTGCGACAGATACGCAGTATTTT. It translates to CASSDAAGATDTQYF.

This rearrangement joins TRBV19 to TRBJ2-5; TRBD1 agrees at 8 bases. V lost 3 bases, J lost 4 bases, and 7 bases stayed unmatched. The germline gives CDR1 LNHDA, CDR2 SQIVND (reference sequence). The CDR3 loop spans 15 amino acids. The CDR3 region has the DNA TGTGCCAGTAGTATTCTGCAGGGGGCTACAGAGACCCAGTACTTC. It is translated as CASSILQGATETQYF.